The sequence of this TCR beta chain was determined in a study of cytomegalovirus exposure and HLA in healthy donors. Whole-study findings and limits: Most TCR sequences were seen very rarely across donors, but some public TCRs occurred in many.

There are 16 residues in the CDR3. The ends lost 5 bases at V and 2 bases at J; junction bases unmatched: 8. The germline CDR1 and CDR2 sequences are KGHSH and LQKENI. When sampled, the donors appeared nominally healthy, though they likely had unrecorded immune exposures. The primer mix had 60 Vbeta and 13 Jbeta primers. TCRdb's table, derived via immunoSEQ multiplex PCR, lists solely in-frame clones and lacks some. The sample comprises 150,000 to 200,000 clones, roughly 73% of which are singletons, and approximately 1.5% rests with the top ten. This clone has only a few counts. Its antigen is currently unknown.

The chain has TRBV18 and TRBJ1-5, with 8 bases that match TRBD1. The clonotype originates from a woman aged 30 to 39 in good health and CMV-seronegative. Sequenced material: PBMCs. The DNA for the CDR3 is TGTGCCAGCTCAACTGGACAGGGTGGCGGCAATCAGCCCCAGCATTTT. This sequence encodes CASSTGQGGGNQPQHF.